This T cell receptor (beta chain) was recorded in a study of T cells in Graves' hyperthyroidism and ophthalmopathy. Overall study: The initial diagnosis was the point when peripheral blood was collected, ahead of any treatment.

This clonotype appeared many times. The germline CDR1 and CDR2 sequences are GTSNPN and SVGIG (reference sequence). Deletions cut 2 bases from V and 0 bases from J, with 7 bases between. There are 13 residues in the CDR3. Amplification yielded TCR beta CDR3 regions, with RNA transcripts as the source. Using the HTBI primer set, a first-round RT-PCR was run on the TCR CDR3. TCRdb reanalysed the multiplex PCR reads using MiXCR and keeps one entry per CDR3 protein. This repertoire shows hundreds of thousands of distinct CDR3 sequences, 25% to 30% found once; its top ten account for approximately 30%. Blood dates from first hyperthyroidism diagnosis, before any ophthalmopathy symptoms.

Input material: blood. This TCR was recovered from a man in his forties or fifties with Graves' hyperthyroidism that later progressed to Graves' ophthalmopathy. J is TRBJ1-1 and V is TRBV30, with D unclear. As DNA, the CDR3 is TGTGCCTGGAGTCAACACATGAACACTGAAGCTTTCTTT. Amino acid sequence: CAWSQHMNTEAFF. The full variable domain, its missing parts supplied by reference TRBV30 and TRBJ1-1, is SQTIHQWPATLVQPVGSPLSLECTVEGTSNPNLYWYRQAAGRGLQLLFYSVGIGQISSEVPQNLSASRPQDRQFILSSKKLLLSDSGFYLCAWSQHMNTEAFFGQGTRLTVV.